This T cell receptor beta chain was profiled in a study of blood T cells in healthy people across ages (dated by TCRdb to the mid-2010s). Regarding the research as a whole: In model experiments, template switching captured roughly one uniquely barcoded TCR beta cDNA molecule for every two T cells. The study measured age-related changes in TCR beta repertoire diversity using deep sequencing normalized with unique cDNA molecular identifiers. The donors were divided into four age groups: young (average approximately 16 years), middle-aged (about 39), aged (about 56) and long-lived (82). Donors of different ages were randomly distributed across sequencing lanes to avoid experimental bias. The study analyzed two additional independent replicas of 1 million unique cDNA reads from the same blood draw for two donors, one aged 18 to 29 and one aged 80 or older.

Points the paper makes about the study in general: The percentage of naive T cells measured by flow cytometry correlated strongly with observed TCR beta diversity. As age increased, observed TCR beta diversity per million T cells dropped in a roughly linear way, and a significant reduction was already evident by age roughly 36. The long-lived group showed more naive CD4+ T cells, fewer expanded clones and increased TCR diversity than the aged group, suggesting age selection. Total diversity estimates from one million sequenced T cells were considered lower bounds and underestimates. Because profiling used bulk unsorted PBMCs, naive and antigen-experienced compartments could not be compared conclusively. The CMV infection status of donors was not known, potentially confounding age-related changes in expanded clonotypes.

With regard to this clonotype: No cognate antigen has been identified for it. A much larger clone is a single base away; this may be a read error.

The receptor library was made with 5' RACE. TCRdb records Illumina HiSeq 2500 as the sequencer. A second PCR of 7 to 11 cycles was performed with a sample-barcoded 5' primer and a J-beta primer mix. Each TCR beta cDNA molecule received a unique molecular identifier from a template-switch 5' adaptor carrying 12 random nucleotides. Each sample yielded at least 2.5 million CDR3-containing paired-end reads. First-strand cDNA was synthesized from all RNA with the Mint cDNA synthesis kit, primed by a TRBC-specific oligonucleotide. After uracil-DNA glycosylase treatment, a first 18-cycle PCR used universal primers M1SS and BC2_uni_R on all cDNA. In the source study's methods: For normalization, 1 million high-quality reads, each with a distinct molecular identifier, were randomly selected from each sample. Reads with shared molecular identifiers were discarded instead of being binned into consensus sequences. CDR3 identification, clonotype clustering and error correction used MiTCR with a Q25 quality threshold and the strictest error-elimination algorithm. A nonparametric unseen species model with Euler transformation was used to estimate a lower bound on total TCR beta diversity. TCRdb reprocessed the public reads (quality trimming at Q25 with fastp, clone calling with MiXCR) and kept in-frame beta chains. CDR3 protein duplicates are merged, each entry listing the most common genes and DNA. For this entry, the V and J calls and clone size follow TCRdb and not the study's own pipeline. Here the sample has fewer than 2,000,000 distinct CDR3 sequences; around 36% occur a single time. Around 11% of the sample lies in the top ten.

The roughly 39 donors, aged about 6 to 95 years, were systemically healthy Caucasian individuals from Russia. Each donor gave approximately 9.4 milliliters of peripheral blood, drawn into EDTA-treated Vacutainer tubes. Ficoll-Paque density-gradient centrifugation was used to isolate PBMCs, with at least 6.5 million per sample. Total RNA was extracted from PBMCs with Trizol reagent, with at least 6 micrograms obtained per sample. The percentages of naive CD45RAhigh/CD27high T cells were determined by flow cytometry on a PBMC aliquot from every donor. The CDR3 contains 13 residues, cysteine and phenylalanine counted. CDR3 DNA is the only sequence kept; it has 39 bases, read in frame from the first base. V is pared back by 7 bases and J by 2 bases, with 11 bases lying between the germline termini. CDR1 and CDR2 (SGHTA, FQGNSA) derive from the germline V gene.

The receptor chain draws on TRBV7-2 and TRBJ1-2; the D gene identity is not certain. This TCR derives from a woman in her twenties or thirties in good health. Sequencing used blood. The CDR3 reads as follows: CASNLNGNYGYTF. The DNA sequence is given as TGTGCCAGCAACCTCAACGGAAACTATGGCTACACCTTC.